The rows below give T cell receptor beta chains drawn from one sample of a study of blood T cell repertoires in COVID-19. Repertoires were generated with immunoSEQ multiplex PCR, while TCRdb's copy carries only in-frame clones and drops some. Among roughly 74,000 clones, almost 90% were seen once, and the ten largest hold 1.5% to 2.5%. Sequenced: peripheral blood. The receptors stem from a woman aged 80 or over with active or convalescent COVID-19. CDR3s leave out the opening cysteine and the closing phenylalanine or tryptophan. Fields, in order: J gene, V gene, CDR3 length, clone size, CDR3 protein. Size is omitted from some rows. Given values are once, few, many or a class for expanded clones.

J gene: TRBJ1-2
V gene: TRBV2
CDR3 length: 11
clone size: -
CDR3 protein: ASREQGARGYT

J gene: TRBJ1-1
V gene: TRBV7-9
CDR3 length: 11
clone size: once
CDR3 protein: ASSFKASTEAF

J gene: TRBJ1-2
V gene: TRBV10-3
CDR3 length: 10
clone size: -
CDR3 protein: AITQDNYGYT

J gene: TRBJ1-2
V gene: TRBV28
CDR3 length: 11
clone size: -
CDR3 protein: ASSLGQNYGYT

J gene: TRBJ2-1
V gene: TRBV29-1
CDR3 length: 11
clone size: -
CDR3 protein: SVGTSVRNEQF

J gene: TRBJ1-6
V gene: TRBV18
CDR3 length: 14
clone size: -
CDR3 protein: ASSPRAAGWNSPLH

J gene: TRBJ2-7
V gene: TRBV28
CDR3 length: 13
clone size: -
CDR3 protein: ASSLGGGAFHEQY

J gene: TRBJ1-5
V gene: TRBV19
CDR3 length: 12
clone size: once
CDR3 protein: ATLGQRSNQPQH

J gene: TRBJ1-6
V gene: TRBV14
CDR3 length: 11
clone size: -
CDR3 protein: ASSQGSGSPLH

J gene: TRBJ1-4
V gene: TRBV3-1/TRBV3-2
CDR3 length: 15
clone size: once
CDR3 protein: ASSLNPDRVTNEKLF

J gene: TRBJ2-2
V gene: TRBV3-1/TRBV3-2
CDR3 length: 14
clone size: once
CDR3 protein: ASSYRTSGRGGELF

J gene: TRBJ2-7
V gene: TRBV28
CDR3 length: 12
clone size: -
CDR3 protein: ASIPGTGGYEQY

J gene: TRBJ2-3
V gene: TRBV27
CDR3 length: 14
clone size: -
CDR3 protein: ASSFGLAGGLDTQY

J gene: TRBJ1-2
V gene: TRBV5-1
CDR3 length: 11
clone size: -
CDR3 protein: ASSAGQSYGYT

J gene: TRBJ1-1
V gene: TRBV10-1
CDR3 length: 13
clone size: once
CDR3 protein: ASSQTGKADTEAF

J gene: TRBJ2-3
V gene: TRBV2
CDR3 length: 14
clone size: -
CDR3 protein: ASRTLAGGPIDTQY

J gene: TRBJ2-7
V gene: TRBV11-2
CDR3 length: 13
clone size: -
CDR3 protein: ASSLGRTSPYEQY

J gene: TRBJ2-1
V gene: TRBV9
CDR3 length: 12
clone size: once
CDR3 protein: ASSVGSGPPGQF

J gene: TRBJ2-7
V gene: TRBV29-1
CDR3 length: 12
clone size: -
CDR3 protein: SVQPGLSTHEQY

J gene: TRBJ2-3
V gene: TRBV18
CDR3 length: 12
clone size: -
CDR3 protein: ASSPVDATDTQY

J gene: TRBJ2-3
V gene: TRBV5-6
CDR3 length: 15
clone size: once
CDR3 protein: ASSLRLAGGLTDTQY

J gene: TRBJ2-3
V gene: TRBV6-2/TRBV6-3
CDR3 length: 15
clone size: -
CDR3 protein: ASSYLGLADGTDTQY

J gene: TRBJ1-1
V gene: TRBV5-6
CDR3 length: 13
clone size: -
CDR3 protein: ASSLDGEGGTEAF

J gene: TRBJ2-2
V gene: TRBV12-1
CDR3 length: 12
clone size: -
CDR3 protein: ASSLKSGTGELF

J gene: TRBJ2-1
V gene: TRBV3-1/TRBV3-2
CDR3 length: 13
clone size: -
CDR3 protein: ASSQVSGVGYEQF

J gene: TRBJ2-5
V gene: TRBV4-3
CDR3 length: 15
clone size: -
CDR3 protein: ASSQDLPSGSTETQY

J gene: TRBJ1-1
V gene: TRBV5-1
CDR3 length: 12
clone size: -
CDR3 protein: ASSLARGSTEAF

J gene: TRBJ1-2
V gene: TRBV19
CDR3 length: 11
clone size: -
CDR3 protein: ASRAGQAHGYT

J gene: TRBJ1-5
V gene: TRBV10-3
CDR3 length: 11
clone size: -
CDR3 protein: ASSSTDSQPQH

J gene: TRBJ1-1
V gene: TRBV2
CDR3 length: 11
clone size: -
CDR3 protein: ATRQGENTEAF

J gene: TRBJ1-4
V gene: TRBV5-5
CDR3 length: 13
clone size: -
CDR3 protein: ASSLGGGTNEKLF

J gene: TRBJ1-6
V gene: TRBV18
CDR3 length: 12
clone size: -
CDR3 protein: ASSPPGYNSPLH

J gene: TRBJ2-3
V gene: TRBV7-2
CDR3 length: 12
clone size: -
CDR3 protein: ASSLTSGIDTQY

J gene: TRBJ1-2
V gene: TRBV7-9
CDR3 length: 13
clone size: -
CDR3 protein: ASSKSGTGIYGYT

J gene: TRBJ1-2
V gene: TRBV5-4
CDR3 length: 14
clone size: -
CDR3 protein: ASSLGMGKDYVGYT

J gene: TRBJ1-2
V gene: TRBV4-1
CDR3 length: 13
clone size: -
CDR3 protein: ASSQEPREGYGYT

J gene: TRBJ1-2
V gene: TRBV7-2
CDR3 length: 12
clone size: -
CDR3 protein: ASSLEGTGPGYT

J gene: TRBJ2-7
V gene: TRBV19
CDR3 length: 13
clone size: -
CDR3 protein: ASSTGTPSSYEQY

J gene: TRBJ1-4
V gene: TRBV27
CDR3 length: 13
clone size: -
CDR3 protein: ASSLSIYGRGGLF

J gene: TRBJ2-5
V gene: TRBV7-2
CDR3 length: 16
clone size: -
CDR3 protein: ASSLETSGVVLGETQY

J gene: TRBJ2-1
V gene: TRBV10-3
CDR3 length: 9
clone size: -
CDR3 protein: ATTEGNEQF

J gene: TRBJ1-1
V gene: TRBV2
CDR3 length: 11
clone size: -
CDR3 protein: ASSVEGETEAF

J gene: TRBJ2-1
V gene: TRBV18
CDR3 length: 14
clone size: -
CDR3 protein: ASSPSMTSGNNEQF

J gene: TRBJ2-2
V gene: TRBV7-9
CDR3 length: 14
clone size: -
CDR3 protein: ASSFAGTGLTGELF

J gene: TRBJ2-1
V gene: TRBV3-1/TRBV3-2
CDR3 length: 13
clone size: -
CDR3 protein: ASRRLAGGLNEQF

J gene: TRBJ1-1
V gene: TRBV3-1/TRBV3-2
CDR3 length: 11
clone size: -
CDR3 protein: ASSLRGGGNAF

J gene: TRBJ1-2
V gene: TRBV29-1
CDR3 length: 13
clone size: -
CDR3 protein: SAGWAQGNSDGYT

J gene: TRBJ1-5
V gene: TRBV10-1
CDR3 length: 13
clone size: -
CDR3 protein: ASSESDRGGQPQH

J gene: TRBJ1-2
V gene: TRBV19
CDR3 length: 13
clone size: -
CDR3 protein: ASSIARGRGYGYT

J gene: TRBJ2-5
V gene: TRBV7-9
CDR3 length: 15
clone size: -
CDR3 protein: ASSLRPWAGEWETQY

J gene: TRBJ1-5
V gene: TRBV18
CDR3 length: 12
clone size: once
CDR3 protein: ASSPSGRDQPQH

J gene: TRBJ2-5
V gene: TRBV6-5
CDR3 length: 9
clone size: once
CDR3 protein: ASRTGETQY

J gene: TRBJ2-3
V gene: TRBV29-1
CDR3 length: 12
clone size: -
CDR3 protein: SAGTGVGTDTQY

J gene: TRBJ2-7
V gene: TRBV11-2
CDR3 length: 12
clone size: -
CDR3 protein: ASSSDWVSYEQY